A selection of T cell receptor beta chains follows, all from one sample in a study of T cells after yellow fever vaccination. TCRdb recomputed calls from the 5' RACE reads with MiXCR, one row per CDR3 protein. The profile shows a few hundred thousand distinct CDR3 sequences, roughly 19% of them singletons. The sequencing used PBMCs, collected 15 days after the yellow fever booster vaccination. The receptors derive from a man in his thirties or forties who received the YFV17D yellow fever vaccine. The CDR3 runs from the conserved cysteine through the conserved F or W.

V	J	CDR3
TRBV7-2	TRBJ2-1	CASSLEGAYGQFF
TRBV4-1	TRBJ2-3	CASSHRLDTQYF
TRBV29-1	TRBJ2-3	CSAAPAGGTDTQYF
TRBV10-3	TRBJ2-5	CAISDYKYQETQYF
TRBV5-5	TRBJ2-5	CASSLVPGETQYF
TRBV29-1	TRBJ2-2	CSATGTITGELFF
TRBV3-1	TRBJ2-1	CASSPRTSGKYNEQFF
TRBV7-6	TRBJ2-7	CASSLEGSGLAGNEQYF
TRBV29-1	TRBJ2-6	CSAGEGRSGANVLTF
TRBV24-1	TRBJ2-1	CATSDFETEQFF
TRBV20-1	TRBJ2-1	CSANAGLAGSEQFF
TRBV30	TRBJ2-2	CAWHSSGKGWNTGELFF
TRBV20-1	TRBJ2-1	CSARETWTSGSVF
TRBV6-1	TRBJ2-1	CASRSPGDNEQFF
TRBV7-9	TRBJ2-7	CASSSSGAPLSYEQYF
TRBV6-2/TRBV6-3	TRBJ2-2	CASSLNPGTLEELFF
TRBV14	TRBJ1-2	CASSHDKNYGYTF
TRBV5-1	TRBJ2-1	CASSHPGLTYNEQFF
TRBV24-1	TRBJ2-3	CATSDAPSGGITDTQYF
TRBV5-1	TRBJ1-4	CASSLTGSFNEKLFF
TRBV16	TRBJ1-2	CASSSNRNNYGYTF
TRBV28	TRBJ2-1	CASMAGGYNEQFF
TRBV18	TRBJ2-7	CASSDYSLNEQYF
TRBV4-3	TRBJ1-4	CASSQDPGKNEKLFF
TRBV20-1	TRBJ2-1	CSATRSSYNEQFF
TRBV29-1	TRBJ1-3	CSVETGSGNTIYF
TRBV10-3	TRBJ2-1	CAISESQVAESNEQFF
TRBV3-1	TRBJ2-7	CASSLGTSGLHSYEQYF
TRBV14	TRBJ2-7	CASSQARVRSYEQYF
TRBV24-1	TRBJ2-1	CATSEGITNHGNEQFF
TRBV9	TRBJ2-3	CASSVAGGTSTDTQYF
TRBV7-2	TRBJ2-4	CASSRTGKNIQYF
TRBV14	TRBJ2-1	CASSQLPSREFF
TRBV9	TRBJ2-4	CASSTGLAVPAKNIQYF
TRBV4-3	TRBJ2-2	CASSQELAEHTGELFF
TRBV12-3/TRBV12-4	TRBJ2-7	CASSFRSSSYEQYF
TRBV20-1	TRBJ2-1	CSARPGLAGAREQFF
TRBV20-1	TRBJ2-7	CSARVAGEGLYF
TRBV7-6	TRBJ2-3	CASSGGGVRTDTQYF
TRBV5-1	TRBJ2-3	CASSKDRGSTDTQYF
TRBV29-1	TRBJ2-7	CSVDGPGLSSYEQYF
TRBV18	TRBJ2-7	CASSPPLAGPSYEQYF
TRBV24-1	TRBJ2-2	CATSTPTGPASGELFF
TRBV4-3	TRBJ2-3	CASSRYRDSADTQYF
TRBV4-3	TRBJ2-7	CASSQGLLYEQYF
TRBV12-3/TRBV12-4	TRBJ1-2	CASTQKGANGYTF
TRBV9	TRBJ2-7	CASSLGRNSYEQYF
TRBV11-2	TRBJ2-3	CASNRWAGSGTDTQYF
TRBV5-1	TRBJ1-1	CASSLRFATEAFF
TRBV3-1	TRBJ2-5	CASISGKETQYF
TRBV12-3/TRBV12-4	TRBJ2-7	CASSLGLYEQYF
TRBV12-3/TRBV12-4	TRBJ1-5	CASSTHIQPQHF
TRBV27	TRBJ2-5	CASSSFGLQETQYF
TRBV6-5	TRBJ2-5	CASSYSATGLETQYF
TRBV10-3	TRBJ2-1	CATLVLGGNEQFF
TRBV7-7	TRBJ2-7	CASSPIAGGFYEQYF
TRBV3-1	TRBJ1-1	CASSQDQGIFAEAFF
TRBV4-2	TRBJ2-3	CASSQELAGGPTDTQYF
TRBV27	TRBJ2-3	CASQGQVDTQYF
TRBV25-1	TRBJ1-5	CASSEFGNQPQHF